The source of this TCR beta chain is a study of T cell repertoires in cytomegalovirus infection. TCRdb reanalysed the reads using MiXCR and keeps one entry per CDR3 protein. The sample lists roughly 800,000 distinct CDR3 sequences; almost 30% were seen once. CDR3 length: 16 residues. Germline CDR1 reads MNHNS; CDR2 reads SASEGT. V was shortened by 1 base and J by 5 bases, with 17 bases between the two germline ends. This clonotype was picked up a small number of times. The antigen is not known. The material was cultured CD8+ T cells from PBMCs, obtained from culture after CMV antigen stimulation. The clonotype comes from a human donor in good health (CMV status not recorded). Some clones in this sample may be carry-over from other donors' samples. The chain has TRBV6-1 and TRBJ2-5, with D perhaps given as TRBD1 or TRBD2 (5 bases each). CDR3: CASSEVAKGPWETQYF. Written as DNA, the CDR3 is TGTGCCAGCAGTGAAGTAGCGAAGGGGCCATGGGAGACCCAGTACTTC.